This TCR beta chain was observed in a study of blood T cell repertoires in COVID-19. Using immunoSEQ multiplex PCR, the repertoire was profiled, and TCRdb retains in-frame clones only, with some absent. Of 300,000 to 350,000 clones in the sample, roughly 87% were seen once. Source material: peripheral blood. The sequence was collected from a man younger than 45 with COVID-19, enrolled during active disease.

CDR3 residues: CASSLGGSMGETQYF. Here the CDR3 DNA reads TGTGCCAGCAGCTTGGGCGGGAGTATGGGAGAGACCCAGTACTTC. The chain combines TRBV7-3 with TRBJ2-5; 7 bases agree with TRBD2. The V segment lost 3 bases and the J segment 4 bases; nucleotides outside the gene matches: 8. The CDR3 runs 15 residues. CDR1 is SGHTA, CDR2 FQGTGA, per germline.